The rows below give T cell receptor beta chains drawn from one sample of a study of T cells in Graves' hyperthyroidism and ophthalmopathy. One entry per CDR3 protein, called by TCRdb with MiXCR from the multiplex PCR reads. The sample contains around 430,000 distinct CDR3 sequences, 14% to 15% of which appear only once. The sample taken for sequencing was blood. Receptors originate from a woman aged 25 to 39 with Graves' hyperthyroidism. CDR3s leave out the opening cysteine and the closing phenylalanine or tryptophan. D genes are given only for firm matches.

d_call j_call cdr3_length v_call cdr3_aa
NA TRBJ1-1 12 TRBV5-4 ASSPGYGVTEAF
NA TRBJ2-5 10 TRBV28 ASRVSLETQY
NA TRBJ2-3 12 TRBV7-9 ASKQGRGGDTQY
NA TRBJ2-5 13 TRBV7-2 ASSSGGLYKETQY
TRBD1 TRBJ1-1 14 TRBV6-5 ASSYFWTGGTTEAF
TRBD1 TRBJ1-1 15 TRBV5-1 ASSTGQGAVMNTEAF
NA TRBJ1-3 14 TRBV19 ASSIRRMDSGNTIY
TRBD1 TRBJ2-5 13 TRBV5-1 ASSITGGAGETQY
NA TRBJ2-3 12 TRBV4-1 ASSQVPSTDTQY
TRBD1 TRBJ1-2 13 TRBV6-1 ASSEEQGAGDGYT
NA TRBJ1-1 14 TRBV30 AWRQLTPRGLTEAF
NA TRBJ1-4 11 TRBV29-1 SATGSTNEKLF
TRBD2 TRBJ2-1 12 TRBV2 ASSDLAGYNEQF
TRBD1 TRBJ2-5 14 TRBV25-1 ASSDPRQGAGETQY
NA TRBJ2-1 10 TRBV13 ASSFASVEQF
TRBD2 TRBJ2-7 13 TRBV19 ASSILAGAGYEQY
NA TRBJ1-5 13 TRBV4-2 ASSQDEGGFQPQH
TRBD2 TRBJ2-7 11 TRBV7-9 ASGLAGGYEQY
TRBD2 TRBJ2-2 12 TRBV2 ASRGAGATGELF
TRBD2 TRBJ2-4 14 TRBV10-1 ASSESSGSSKNIQY
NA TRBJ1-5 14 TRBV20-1 SAREKAGYSNQPQH
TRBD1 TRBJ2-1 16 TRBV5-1 ASSWPQLQGESAYEQF
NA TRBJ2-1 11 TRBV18 ASSPPQTYEQF
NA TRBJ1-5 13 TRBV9 ASSVGGSPNQPQH
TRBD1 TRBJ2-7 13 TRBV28 ASRPSGGPNYEQY
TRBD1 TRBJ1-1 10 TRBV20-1 SAKTGYTEAF
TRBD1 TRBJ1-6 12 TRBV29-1 SVRQGGNNSPLH
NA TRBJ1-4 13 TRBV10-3 AISEGLAANEKLF